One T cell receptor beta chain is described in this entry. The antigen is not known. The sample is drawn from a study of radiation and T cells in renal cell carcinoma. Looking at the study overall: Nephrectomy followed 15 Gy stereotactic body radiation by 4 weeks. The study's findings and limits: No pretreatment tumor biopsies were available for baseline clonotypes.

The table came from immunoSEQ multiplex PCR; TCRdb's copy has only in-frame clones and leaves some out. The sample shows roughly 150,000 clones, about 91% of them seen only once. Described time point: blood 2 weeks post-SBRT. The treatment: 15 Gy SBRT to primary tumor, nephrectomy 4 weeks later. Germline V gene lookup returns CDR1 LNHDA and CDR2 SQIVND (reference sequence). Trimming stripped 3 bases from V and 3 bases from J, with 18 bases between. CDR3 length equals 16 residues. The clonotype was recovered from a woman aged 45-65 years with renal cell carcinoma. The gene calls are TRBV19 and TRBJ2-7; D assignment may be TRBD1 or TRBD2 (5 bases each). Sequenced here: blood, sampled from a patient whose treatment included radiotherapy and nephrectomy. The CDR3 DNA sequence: TGTGCCAGTAGTATCTCAGGAGGCAGGGCTATCTACGAGCAGTACTTC. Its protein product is CASSISGGRAIYEQYF. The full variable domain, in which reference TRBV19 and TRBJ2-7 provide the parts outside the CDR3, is DGGITQSPKYLFRKEGQNVTLSCEQNLNHDAMYWYRQDPGQGLRLIYYSQIVNDFQKGDIAEGYSVSREKKESFPLTVTSAQKNPTAFYLCASSISGGRAIYEQYFGPGTRLTVT.